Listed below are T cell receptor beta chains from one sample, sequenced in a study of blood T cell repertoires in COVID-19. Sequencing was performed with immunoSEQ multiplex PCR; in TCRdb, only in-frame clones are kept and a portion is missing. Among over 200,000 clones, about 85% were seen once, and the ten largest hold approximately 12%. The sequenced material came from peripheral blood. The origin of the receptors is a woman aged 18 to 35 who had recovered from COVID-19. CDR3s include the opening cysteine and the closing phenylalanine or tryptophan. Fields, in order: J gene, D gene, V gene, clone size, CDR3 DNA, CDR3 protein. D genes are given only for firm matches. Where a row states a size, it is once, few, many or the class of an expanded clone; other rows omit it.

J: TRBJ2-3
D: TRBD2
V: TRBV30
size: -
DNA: TGTGCCTGGAGTGTACAGCGGGAGAGAGATACGCAGTATTTT
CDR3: CAWSVQRERDTQYF

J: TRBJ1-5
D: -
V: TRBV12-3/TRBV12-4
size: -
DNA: TGTGCCAGCAGTTTACAGGGAAATCAGCCCCAGCATTTT
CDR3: CASSLQGNQPQHF

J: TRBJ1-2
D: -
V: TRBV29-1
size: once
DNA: TGCAGCGTACCGGACATAAACTATGGCTACACCTTC
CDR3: CSVPDINYGYTF

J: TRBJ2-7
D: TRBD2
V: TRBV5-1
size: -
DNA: TGCGCCAGCAGCTGGTCCCCGGGACTAGACTCCTACGAGCAGTACTTC
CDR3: CASSWSPGLDSYEQYF

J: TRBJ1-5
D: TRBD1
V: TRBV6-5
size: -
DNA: TGTGCCAGCAGGCCCAGGGGGAATCAGCCCCAGCATTTT
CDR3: CASRPRGNQPQHF

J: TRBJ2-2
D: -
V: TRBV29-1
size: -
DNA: TGCAGCGTTGATTGGGGAGACGACGGAACCGGGGAGCTGTTTTTT
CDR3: CSVDWGDDGTGELFF

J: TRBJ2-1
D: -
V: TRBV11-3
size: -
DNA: TGTGCCAGCAGCCAAGGGACTGCCAATGAGCAGTTCTTC
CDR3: CASSQGTANEQFF

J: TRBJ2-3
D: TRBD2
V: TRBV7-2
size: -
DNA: TGTGCCAGCAGCTTAGGGGGACTAGCGGGAGCAGATACGCAGTATTTT
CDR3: CASSLGGLAGADTQYF

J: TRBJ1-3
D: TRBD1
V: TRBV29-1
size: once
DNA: TGCAGCGCCACAGGGGGCAGAAGAAACACCATATATTTT
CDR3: CSATGGRRNTIYF

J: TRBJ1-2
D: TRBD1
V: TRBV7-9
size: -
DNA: TGTGCCAGCAGCCCTTCGGACAGGGACTATGGCTACACCTTC
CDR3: CASSPSDRDYGYTF

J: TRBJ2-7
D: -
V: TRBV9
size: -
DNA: TGTGCCAGCAGCGTAAGGGCAGGGACCTACGAGCAGTACTTC
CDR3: CASSVRAGTYEQYF

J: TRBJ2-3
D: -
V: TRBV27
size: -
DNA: TGTGCCAGCAGTTCGGGACTCAAGCAGTATTTT
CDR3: CASSSGLKQYF

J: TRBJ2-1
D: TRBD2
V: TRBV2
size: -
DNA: TGTGCCAGCAGTAGGATGGGTATGGGACTAGCGGGAGGGCCAAACAATGAGCAGTTCTTC
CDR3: CASSRMGMGLAGGPNNEQFF

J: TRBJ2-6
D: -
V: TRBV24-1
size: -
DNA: TGTGCCACCAGTGATTCGTCTCAGGGTGACGGGGCCAACGTCCTGACTTTC
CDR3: CATSDSSQGDGANVLTF

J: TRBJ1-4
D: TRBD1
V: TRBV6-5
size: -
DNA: TGTGCCAGCAGTTACGAAGACAGGGCGGTAGAAAAACTGTTTTTT
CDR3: CASSYEDRAVEKLFF

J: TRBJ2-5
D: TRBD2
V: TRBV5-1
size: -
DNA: TGCGCCAGCAGCTTGGCGGGCGGCGGGGGGGTGGAGACCCAGTACTTC
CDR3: CASSLAGGGGVETQYF

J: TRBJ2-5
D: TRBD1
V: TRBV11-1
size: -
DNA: TGTGCCAGCAGCCCCGGGACAGGGGTAGAGACCCAGTACTTC
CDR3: CASSPGTGVETQYF